The 11 T cell receptor beta chains below all came from one sample that was sequenced in a study of shared clonotypes between healthy human individuals. Libraries were prepared by immunoSEQ multiplex PCR; TCRdb keeps only in-frame clonotypes and omits some of them. The repertoire holds roughly 2 million clones, with 85% to 95% as singletons. The sample comprised naive CD4+ T cells sorted from blood. Subset of the sample: CD45RA+ positively selected. These receptors were obtained from a young man in good health.

The rearrangement links TRBV10-3 to TRBJ2-3; 12 bases map to TRBD2. The V gene end was trimmed by 6 bases and the J gene end by 2 bases; junction bases not matched to a gene: 6. The germline V gene encodes CDR1 ENHRY and CDR2 SYGVKD. The CDR3 loop spans 16 amino acids. The CDR3 DNA is TGTGCCATCAGCTCCACTAGCGGGAGGACCACAGATACGCAGTATTTT. Its translation is CAISSTSGRTTDTQYF.

The chain couples TRBV18 to TRBJ1-5; D is possibly TRBD1 (5 bases). V gave up 4 bases and J gave up 8 bases, with 12 bases separating them. Germline CDR1 KGHSH, CDR2 LQKENI. The CDR3 spans 13 residues. Here the CDR3 DNA reads TGTGCCAGCTCACGGGGGGAAGGTGAGCCCCAGCATTTT. Its translation: CASSRGEGEPQHF. Together with reference TRBV18 and TRBJ1-5, the CDR3 gives the full variable domain: NAGVMQNPRHLVRRRGQEARLRCSPMKGHSHVYWYRQLPEEGLKFMVYLQKENIIDESGMPKERFSAEFPKEGPSILRIQQVVRGDSAAYFCASSRGEGEPQHFGDGTRLSIL.

The V and J genes are TRBV5-4 and TRBJ1-6; the match to TRBD1 covers 7 bases. CDR3 size: 15 residues. After removal of 4 bases from V and 7 bases from J, the junction contained 8 bases not matched to a gene. Germline V gene lookup returns CDR1 SGHNT and CDR2 YYREEE (reference sequence). CDR3 region: CASSPIPGGNSPLHF. Here the CDR3 DNA reads TGTGCCAGCAGCCCTATCCCAGGGGGGAATTCACCCCTCCACTTT.

This chain links TRBV6-6 with TRBJ2-3; 8 nucleotides match TRBD2. Germline assignment: CDR1 MNHNY and CDR2 SVGAGI (reference sequence). The CDR3 runs to 15 residues. V was pared by 5 bases and J by 0 bases, with 4 bases of the junction left unmatched. The DNA for the CDR3 is TGTGCCAGCAGTCTAGCGGGCGCGAGCACAGATACGCAGTATTTT. It codes for CASSLAGASTDTQYF.

This chain joins TRBV7-6 and TRBJ2-1, with TRBD1 identical over 9 bases. Germline lookup yields CDR1 SGHVS and CDR2 FNYEAQ. Trimming at V came to 5 bases and at J to 4 bases, leaving 6 bases not matched to a gene. The length of the CDR3 is 15 residues. The CDR3 DNA is TGTGCCAGCAGCCTTATGACAGGGGGATACAATGAGCAGTTCTTC. Its translation is CASSLMTGGYNEQFF.

The V gene is TRBV28, the J gene TRBJ2-2, with TRBD1 matching over 8 bases. Per the germline V gene, CDR1 is MDHEN and CDR2 is SYDVKM. The CDR3 is 17 amino acids. The trim removed 3 bases at V and 8 bases at J, leaving 14 bases unmatched. CDR3: CASSFVGQGPHLGELFF. Here the CDR3 DNA reads TGTGCCAGCAGTTTCGTCGGACAGGGTCCACACTTAGGGGAGCTGTTTTTT. Together with reference TRBV28 and TRBJ2-2, the CDR3 gives the full variable domain: DVKVTQSSRYLVKRTGEKVFLECVQDMDHENMFWYRQDPGLGLRLIYFSYDVKMKEKGDIPEGYSVSREKKERFSLILESASTNQTSMYLCASSFVGQGPHLGELFFGEGSRLTVL.

The chain is built from TRBV10-3 and TRBJ1-5; D call uncertain. V lost 2 bases and J 2 bases, leaving 7 bases between the germline ends. The CDR3 spans 14 residues. Germline loops: CDR1 ENHRY, CDR2 SYGVKD. The CDR3 DNA follows: TGTGCCATCAGTGAGGACGGGGGCAATCAGCCCCAGCATTTT. Translating it yields CAISEDGGNQPQHF.

The chain couples TRBV19 to TRBJ2-3; 14 positions agree with TRBD2. This CDR3 comprises 16 residues. The V segment lost 4 bases and the J segment 4 bases; nucleotides outside the gene matches: 4. From germline, CDR1 is LNHDA and CDR2 SQIVND (reference sequence). The CDR3 DNA reads as TGTGCCAGTAGTAGGGGACTAGCGGGAGTACCAGATACGCAGTATTTT. Protein: CASSRGLAGVPDTQYF.

V gene TRBV30 combines with J gene TRBJ2-1; D is perhaps TRBD2 (9 bases). V was clipped by 0 bases and J by 7 bases, with 22 bases between them. There are 17 residues in the CDR3. Germline V gene data show CDR1 as GTSNPN and CDR2 as SVGIG (reference sequence). CDR3 sequence reads: CAWSVRFERGDRNEQFF. CDR3 coding DNA: TGTGCCTGGAGTGTACGGTTCGAGCGGGGGGACAGGAATGAGCAGTTCTTC.

This rearrangement joins TRBV7-2 to TRBJ2-2; TRBD2 aligns across 7 bases. This CDR3 has 15 amino acids. Germline-derived CDR1 and CDR2 are SGHTA and FQGNSA. V trimming: 1 base; J trimming: 5 bases; junction bases outside the gene matches: 4. CDR3 in DNA: TGTGCCAGCAGCTTAGTAATTAGCGGGACCGGGGAGCTGTTTTTT. Translated: CASSLVISGTGELFF.

The rearrangement uses TRBV4-2 and TRBJ2-6; D not certain. From germline, CDR1 is LGHNA and CDR2 YNFKEQ. The V end was cut by 0 bases, the J end by 1 base, with 1 base between. This CDR3 comprises 14 residues. The CDR3 region has the DNA TGTGCCAGCAGCCAAGAGTCTGGGGCCAACGTCCTGACTTTC. Translated, it gives CASSQESGANVLTF.